This paragraph covers one T cell receptor (beta chain) sequence. Its target is unknown. V was trimmed by 7 bases and J by 4 bases, leaving 11 bases between them. This CDR3 spans 12 amino acids. Unique molecular identifiers had been added to the TCR beta cDNA libraries. TCRdb passed the PCR reads through MiXCR, listing each CDR3 protein once. The repertoire has roughly 400,000 distinct CDR3 sequences, less than 40% of them found once; the top ten carry 6% to 9%. The data are from a study of post-analysis software for immune sequencing data. Whole-study results and caveats: Patients used five TRBV segments, including TRBV5-6, TRBV5-1 and TRBV20-1, more often than controls.

This TCR was sampled from a girl aged 2 to 9 with multiple sclerosis. The chain uses TRBV12-3 or TRBV12-4 and TRBJ2-7, with a tentative D call TRBD1 (5 bases). Sequenced: blood. The CDR3 DNA reads as TGTGCCAGCATGTCACAGGCTTACGAGCAGTACTTC. It is translated as CASMSQAYEQYF.